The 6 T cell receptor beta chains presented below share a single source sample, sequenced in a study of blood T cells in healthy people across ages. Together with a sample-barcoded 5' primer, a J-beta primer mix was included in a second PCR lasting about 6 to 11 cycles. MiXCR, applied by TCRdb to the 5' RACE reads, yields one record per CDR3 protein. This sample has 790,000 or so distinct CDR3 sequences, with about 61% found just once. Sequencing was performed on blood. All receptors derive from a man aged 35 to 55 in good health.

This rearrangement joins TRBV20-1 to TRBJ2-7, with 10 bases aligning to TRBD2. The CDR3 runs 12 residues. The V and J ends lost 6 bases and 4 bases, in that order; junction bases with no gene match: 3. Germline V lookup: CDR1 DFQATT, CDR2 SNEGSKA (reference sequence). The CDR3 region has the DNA TGCAGTGCCCTAGCGGGGGAATACGAGCAGTACTTC. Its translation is CSALAGEYEQYF.

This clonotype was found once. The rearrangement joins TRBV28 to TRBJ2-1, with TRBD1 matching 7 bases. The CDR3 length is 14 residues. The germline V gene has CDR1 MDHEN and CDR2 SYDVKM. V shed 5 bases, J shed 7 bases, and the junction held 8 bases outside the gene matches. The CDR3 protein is CASSEWGQPNEQFF. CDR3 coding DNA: TGTGCCAGCAGTGAATGGGGACAGCCTAATGAGCAGTTCTTC.

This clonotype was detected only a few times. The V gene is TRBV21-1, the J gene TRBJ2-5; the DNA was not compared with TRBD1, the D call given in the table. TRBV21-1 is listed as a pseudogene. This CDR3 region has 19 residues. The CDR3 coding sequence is TGTGCCAGCAGCAACCTCTCCGGGACAGGGGCCCCGAATGGCGAGACCCAGTACTTC. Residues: CASSNLSGTGAPNGETQYF.

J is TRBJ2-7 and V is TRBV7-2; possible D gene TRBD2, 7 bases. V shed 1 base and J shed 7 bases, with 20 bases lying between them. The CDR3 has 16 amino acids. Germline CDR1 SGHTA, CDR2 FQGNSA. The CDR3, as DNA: TGTGCCAGCAGCTTAGTAGGGGGGGCCTCCTACAATGAGCAGTACTTC. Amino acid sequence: CASSLVGGASYNEQYF. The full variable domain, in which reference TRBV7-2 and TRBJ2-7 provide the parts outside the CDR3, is GAGVSQSPSNKVTEKGKDVELRCDPISGHTALYWYRQSLGQGLEFLIYFQGNSAPDKSGLPSDRFSAERTGGSVSTLTIQRTQQEDSAVYLCASSLVGGASYNEQYFGPGTRLTVT.

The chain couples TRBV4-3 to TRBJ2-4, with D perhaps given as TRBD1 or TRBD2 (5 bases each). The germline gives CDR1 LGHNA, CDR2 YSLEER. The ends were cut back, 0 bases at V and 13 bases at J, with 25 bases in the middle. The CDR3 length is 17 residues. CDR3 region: CASSQDVGDIFYNEQYF. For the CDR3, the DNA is TGCGCCAGCAGCCAAGATGTGGGGGATATCTTCTACAATGAGCAGTACTTC.

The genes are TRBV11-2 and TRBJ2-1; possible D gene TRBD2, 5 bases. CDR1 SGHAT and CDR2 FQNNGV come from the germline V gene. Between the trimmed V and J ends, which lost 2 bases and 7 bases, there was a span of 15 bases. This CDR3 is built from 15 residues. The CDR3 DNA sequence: TGTGCCAGCAGCTTATCCGGACTTGTTCGGAATGAGCAGTTCTTC. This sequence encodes CASSLSGLVRNEQFF.